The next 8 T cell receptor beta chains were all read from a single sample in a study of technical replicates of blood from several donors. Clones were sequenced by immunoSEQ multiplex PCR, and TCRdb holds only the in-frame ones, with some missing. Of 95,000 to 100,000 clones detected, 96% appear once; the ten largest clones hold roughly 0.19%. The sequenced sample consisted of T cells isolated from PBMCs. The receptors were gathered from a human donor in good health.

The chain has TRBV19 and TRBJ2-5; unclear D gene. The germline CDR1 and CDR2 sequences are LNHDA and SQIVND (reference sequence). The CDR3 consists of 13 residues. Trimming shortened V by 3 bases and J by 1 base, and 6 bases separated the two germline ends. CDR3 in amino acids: CASSIGGQETQYF. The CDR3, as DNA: TGTGCCAGTAGTATTGGCGGCCAAGAGACCCAGTACTTC.

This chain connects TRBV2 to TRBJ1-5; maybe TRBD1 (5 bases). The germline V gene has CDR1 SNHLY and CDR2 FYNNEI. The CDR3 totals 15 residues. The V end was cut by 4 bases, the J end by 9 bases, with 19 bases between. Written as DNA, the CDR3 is TGTGCCAGCAGTGCGGAAGACAGCCAGTCGGTGCCCCAGCATTTT. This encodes CASSAEDSQSVPQHF.

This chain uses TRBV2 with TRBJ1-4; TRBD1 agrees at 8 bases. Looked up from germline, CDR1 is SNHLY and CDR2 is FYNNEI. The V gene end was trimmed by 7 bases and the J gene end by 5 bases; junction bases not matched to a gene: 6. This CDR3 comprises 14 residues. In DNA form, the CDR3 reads TGTGCCAGCAAACAGGGGGTGAAGAATGAAAAACTGTTTTTT. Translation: CASKQGVKNEKLFF. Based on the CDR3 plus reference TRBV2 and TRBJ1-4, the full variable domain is EPEVTQTPSHQVTQMGQEVILRCVPISNHLYFYWYRQILGQKVEFLVSFYNNEISEKSEIFDDQFSVERPDGSNFTLKIRSTKLEDSAMYFCASKQGVKNEKLFFGSGTQLSVL.

In DNA, the CDR3 is TGTGCCAGCATCGGACAGGACAGAACTAGCTCCTACAATGAGCAGTTCTTC. Protein: CASIGQDRTSSYNEQFF. The V gene is TRBV28, the J gene TRBJ2-1; 7 bases line up with TRBD1. Germline V lookup: CDR1 MDHEN, CDR2 SYDVKM. There are 17 residues in the CDR3. Losses at the gene ends were 7 bases for V and 0 bases for J; bases not matched to a gene: 12.

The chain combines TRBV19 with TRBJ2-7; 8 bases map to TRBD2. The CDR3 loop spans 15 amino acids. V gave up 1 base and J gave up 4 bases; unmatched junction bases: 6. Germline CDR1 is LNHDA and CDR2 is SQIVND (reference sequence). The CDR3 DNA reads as TGTGCCAGTAGTATAGCGGGAGGGAGCATGTACGAGCAGTACTTC. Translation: CASSIAGGSMYEQYF.

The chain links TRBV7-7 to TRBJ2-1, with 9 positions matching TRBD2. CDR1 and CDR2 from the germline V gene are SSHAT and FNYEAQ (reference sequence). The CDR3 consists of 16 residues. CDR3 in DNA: TGTGTTTTCCCTATTAGACTAGCGGCTTCCTACAATGAGCAGTTCTTC. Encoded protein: CVFPIRLAASYNEQFF.

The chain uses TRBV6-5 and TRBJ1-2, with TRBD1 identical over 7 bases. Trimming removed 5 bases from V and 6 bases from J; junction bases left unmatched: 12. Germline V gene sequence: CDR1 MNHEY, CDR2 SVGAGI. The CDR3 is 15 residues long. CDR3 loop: CASSIGTAAPNGYTF. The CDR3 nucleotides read TGTGCCAGCAGTATCGGGACAGCCGCACCTAATGGCTACACCTTC.

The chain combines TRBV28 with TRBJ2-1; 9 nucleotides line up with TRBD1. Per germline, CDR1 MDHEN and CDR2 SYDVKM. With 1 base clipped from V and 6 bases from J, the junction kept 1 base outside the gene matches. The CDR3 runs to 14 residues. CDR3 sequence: CASSLYRGLNEQFF. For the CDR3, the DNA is TGTGCCAGCAGTTTATACAGGGGGCTCAATGAGCAGTTCTTC. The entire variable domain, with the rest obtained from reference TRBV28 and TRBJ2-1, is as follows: DVKVTQSSRYLVKRTGEKVFLECVQDMDHENMFWYRQDPGLGLRLIYFSYDVKMKEKGDIPEGYSVSREKKERFSLILESASTNQTSMYLCASSLYRGLNEQFFGPGTRLTVL.